The text below deals with one T cell receptor beta chain. The sample comes from a study of OX40 agonist ivuxolimab in advanced cancers. TCRdb's table, derived via immunoSEQ multiplex PCR, lists solely in-frame clones and lacks some. Here the sample spans 48,000 or so clones, around 87% being singletons. Trimming pared 6 bases from V and 5 bases from J, leaving 11 bases between. The CDR3 is made up of 12 amino acids. Looked up from germline, CDR1 is MNHNY and CDR2 is SVGAGI (reference sequence). The clonotype was recovered from an adult with an advanced solid tumor such as melanoma, head and neck, liver or kidney cancer. The chain links TRBV6-6 to TRBJ2-7, with a possible D match to TRBD1 (5 bases). The sequencing here drew on CD4+ or CD8+ T cells sorted from blood, taken in a trial of the OX40 agonist ivuxolimab. The CDR3 reads CASSTPTDEQYF. The CDR3 bases are TGTGCCAGCAGCACCCCGACAGACGAGCAGTACTTC.